This TCR beta chain was identified in a study of CD4 and CD8 cells across lung adenocarcinoma regions. TCRdb re-called the PCR reads with MiXCR, one entry per CDR3 protein. Here the sample spans some 9,600 distinct CDR3 sequences, approximately 50% being singletons. Localized lung adenocarcinoma, a non-small cell lung cancer, affected the donors. Germline V gene data show CDR1 as MNHEY and CDR2 as SMNVEV (reference sequence). The CDR3 is 19 amino acids. The sample consisted of CD4+ T cells from the margin of a lung tumor. This clonotype was obtained from a male donor with lung adenocarcinoma. The CD4 and CD8 labels of this study may be unreliable. The chain is built from TRBV27 and TRBJ2-4; 9 bases fit TRBD2. The end of the DNA aligns better with TRBJ2-3, so the J call may be wrong. CDR3 loop: CASRARRLAGQSAKDMQYF. The CDR3 nucleotides are TGTGCCAGCAGAGCCAGGCGGCTAGCGGGGCAGTCTGCCAAAGACATGCAGTATTTT.